This TCR beta chain was identified in a study of CD8 T cells in Susac syndrome. This clonotype was recorded once. The RNA, roughly 0.45 to 1 ug, was put through reverse transcription using random hexamers. TCRdb reprocessed the immunoSEQ multiplex PCR reads with MiXCR, giving one entry per CDR3 protein. Of around 130,000 distinct CDR3 sequences in the sample, approximately 95% are singletons; the top ten hold about 0.11%. Sequenced: CD4+ T cells from PBMCs. The receptor's source is a human donor with multiple sclerosis.

This CDR3 reads CASSTRQFRGQRAQETQYF. DNA for the CDR3: TGTGCCAGCAGCACTCGCCAATTCCGAGGACAGAGAGCCCAAGAGACCCAGTACTTC. The chain is built from TRBV27 and TRBJ2-5; tentatively, D is TRBD1 (6 bases). Germline V gives CDR1 MNHEY, CDR2 SMNVEV (reference sequence). V shed 6 bases and J shed 1 base, with 27 bases lying between them. The CDR3 has 19 residues.